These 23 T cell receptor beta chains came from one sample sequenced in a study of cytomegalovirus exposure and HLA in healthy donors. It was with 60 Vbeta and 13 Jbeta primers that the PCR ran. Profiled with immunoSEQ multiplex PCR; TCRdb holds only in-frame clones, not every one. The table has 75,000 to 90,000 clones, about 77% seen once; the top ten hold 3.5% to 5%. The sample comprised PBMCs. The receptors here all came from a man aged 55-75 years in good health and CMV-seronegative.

This CDR3 reads CASSDRGGRFLEKLFF. In DNA, the CDR3 is TGTGCCAGCAGCGACCGGGGGGGGCGCTTTTTGGAAAAACTGTTTTTT. J is TRBJ1-4 and V is TRBV11-2, with a possible D match to TRBD1 (6 bases). Germline V CDR1 and CDR2: SGHAT, FQNNGV. Trimming took off 5 bases at V and 8 bases at J, with 21 bases between the two ends. This CDR3 spans 16 amino acids.

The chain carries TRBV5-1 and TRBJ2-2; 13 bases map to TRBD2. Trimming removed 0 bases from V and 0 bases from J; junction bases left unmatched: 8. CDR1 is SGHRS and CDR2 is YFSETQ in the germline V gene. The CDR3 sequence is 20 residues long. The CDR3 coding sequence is TGCGCCAGCAGCTTGGGGGCCGGGACTAGCGGGGCGACGAACACCGGGGAGCTGTTTTTT. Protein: CASSLGAGTSGATNTGELFF.

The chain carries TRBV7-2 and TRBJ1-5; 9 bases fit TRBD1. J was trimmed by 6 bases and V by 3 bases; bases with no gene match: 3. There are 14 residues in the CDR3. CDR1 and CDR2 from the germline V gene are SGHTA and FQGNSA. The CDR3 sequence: CASSLTGGGQPQHF. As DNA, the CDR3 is TGTGCCAGCAGCTTGACAGGGGGGGGTCAGCCCCAGCATTTT.

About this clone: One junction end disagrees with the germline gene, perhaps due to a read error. As DNA, the CDR3 is TGTGCTAGCAGCTTACAGTACCCATGGAACACTGAAGCTTTCTTT. It yields the protein CASSLQYPWNTEAFF. This chain links TRBV7-7 with TRBJ1-1; unclear D gene. Germline V gene lookup returns CDR1 SSHAT and CDR2 FNYEAQ (reference sequence). This CDR3 spans 15 amino acids.

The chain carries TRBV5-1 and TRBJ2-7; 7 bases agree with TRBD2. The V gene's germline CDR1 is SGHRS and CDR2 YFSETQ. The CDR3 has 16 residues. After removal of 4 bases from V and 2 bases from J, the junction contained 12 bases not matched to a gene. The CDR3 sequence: CASSPPGGEYTYEQYF. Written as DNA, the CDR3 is TGCGCCAGCAGCCCCCCTGGGGGGGAATATACCTACGAGCAGTACTTC.

The CDR3 here is CASSERTGDYGYTF. The CDR3 DNA follows: TGTGCCAGCAGTGAAAGGACAGGAGATTATGGCTACACCTTC. The V and J genes are TRBV6-1 and TRBJ1-2, with 7 bases lining up with TRBD1. Germline lookup yields CDR1 MNHNS and CDR2 SASEGT. The V segment lost 2 bases and the J segment 5 bases; nucleotides outside the gene matches: 5. CDR3 size: 14 residues.

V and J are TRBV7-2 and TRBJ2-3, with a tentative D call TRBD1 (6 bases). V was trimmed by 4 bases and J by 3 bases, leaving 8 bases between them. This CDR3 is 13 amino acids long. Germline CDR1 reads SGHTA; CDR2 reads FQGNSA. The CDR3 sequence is CASSSGQTDTQYF. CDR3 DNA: TGTGCCAGCAGCTCAGGACAGACAGATACGCAGTATTTT.

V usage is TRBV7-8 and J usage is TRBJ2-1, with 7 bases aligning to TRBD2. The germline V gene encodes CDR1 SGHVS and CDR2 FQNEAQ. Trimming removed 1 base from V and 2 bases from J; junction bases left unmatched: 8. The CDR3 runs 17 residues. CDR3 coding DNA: TGTGCCAGCAGCTTAGGGAGGACTGCGGGGGCCTACAATGAGCAGTTCTTC. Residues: CASSLGRTAGAYNEQFF.

Here the CDR3 DNA reads TGCGCCAGCAGCTGGGGACTAGCGGGAACAGATACGCAGTATTTT. As protein: CASSWGLAGTDTQYF. The chain has TRBV5-1 and TRBJ2-3; 13 bases are a match to TRBD2. This CDR3 is 15 amino acids long. The germline V gene encodes CDR1 SGHRS and CDR2 YFSETQ. J was trimmed by 3 bases and V by 3 bases; bases with no gene match: 1.

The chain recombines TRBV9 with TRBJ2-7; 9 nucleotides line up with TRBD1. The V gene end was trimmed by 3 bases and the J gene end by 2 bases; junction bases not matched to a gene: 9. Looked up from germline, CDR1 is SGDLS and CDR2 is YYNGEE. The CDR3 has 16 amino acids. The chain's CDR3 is CASSAHGTGLAYEQYF. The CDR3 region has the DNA TGTGCCAGCAGCGCCCACGGGACAGGGCTTGCCTACGAGCAGTACTTC.

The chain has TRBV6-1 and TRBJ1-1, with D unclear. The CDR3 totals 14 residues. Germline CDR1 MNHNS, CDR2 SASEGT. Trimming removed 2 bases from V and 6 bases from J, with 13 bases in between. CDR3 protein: CASSEMGVRAEAFF. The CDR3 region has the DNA TGTGCCAGCAGTGAAATGGGCGTGAGGGCTGAAGCTTTCTTT.

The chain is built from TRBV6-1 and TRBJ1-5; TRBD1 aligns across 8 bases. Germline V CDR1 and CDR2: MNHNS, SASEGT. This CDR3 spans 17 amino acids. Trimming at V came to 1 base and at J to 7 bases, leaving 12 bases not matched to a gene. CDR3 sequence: CASSEGGGRQGHQPQHF. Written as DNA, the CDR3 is TGTGCCAGCAGTGAAGGGGGGGGAAGACAGGGGCACCAGCCCCAGCATTTT.

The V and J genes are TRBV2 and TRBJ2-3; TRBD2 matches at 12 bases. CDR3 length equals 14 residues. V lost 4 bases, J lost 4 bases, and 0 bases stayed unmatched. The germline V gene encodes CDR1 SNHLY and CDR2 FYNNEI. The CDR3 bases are TGTGCCAGCAGTGCTAGCGGGGGGGCAGATACGCAGTATTTT. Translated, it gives CASSASGGADTQYF.

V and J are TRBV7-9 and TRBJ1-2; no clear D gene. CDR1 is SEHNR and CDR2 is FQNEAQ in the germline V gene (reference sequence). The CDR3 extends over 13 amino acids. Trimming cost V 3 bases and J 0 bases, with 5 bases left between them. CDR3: CASSLAPNYGYTF. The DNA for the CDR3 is TGTGCCAGCAGCTTGGCCCCTAACTATGGCTACACCTTC.

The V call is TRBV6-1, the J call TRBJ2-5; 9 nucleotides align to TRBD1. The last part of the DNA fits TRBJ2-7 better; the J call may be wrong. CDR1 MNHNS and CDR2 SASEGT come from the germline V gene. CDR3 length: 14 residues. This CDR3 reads CASSVRDRDDEQYF. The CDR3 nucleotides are TGTGCCAGCAGCGTCCGGGACAGGGATGACGAGCAGTACTTC.

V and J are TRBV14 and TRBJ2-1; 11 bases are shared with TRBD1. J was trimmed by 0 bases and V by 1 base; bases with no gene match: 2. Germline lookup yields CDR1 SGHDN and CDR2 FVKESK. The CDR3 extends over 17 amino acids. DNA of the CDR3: TGTGCCAGCAGCCAAGGGACAGGGGGCGCCTCCTACAATGAGCAGTTCTTC. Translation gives CASSQGTGGASYNEQFF.

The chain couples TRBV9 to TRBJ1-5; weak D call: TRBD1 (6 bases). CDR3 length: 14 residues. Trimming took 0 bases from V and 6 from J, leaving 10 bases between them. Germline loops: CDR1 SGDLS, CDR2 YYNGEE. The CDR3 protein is CASSVAGAGQPQHF. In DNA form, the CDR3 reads TGTGCCAGCAGCGTAGCAGGGGCCGGTCAGCCCCAGCATTTT. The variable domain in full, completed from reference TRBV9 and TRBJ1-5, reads DSGVTQTPKHLITATGQRVTLRCSPRSGDLSVYWYQQSLDQGLQFLIQYYNGEERAKGNILERFSAQQFPDLHSELNLSSLELGDSALYFCASSVAGAGQPQHFGDGTRLSIL.

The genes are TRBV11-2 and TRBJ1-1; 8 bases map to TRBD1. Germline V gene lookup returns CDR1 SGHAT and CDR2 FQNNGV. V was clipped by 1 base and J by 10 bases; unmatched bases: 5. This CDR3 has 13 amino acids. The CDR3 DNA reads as TGTGCCAGCAGCTTAGGGACAGGGCGAGGAGCTTTCTTT. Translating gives CASSLGTGRGAFF.

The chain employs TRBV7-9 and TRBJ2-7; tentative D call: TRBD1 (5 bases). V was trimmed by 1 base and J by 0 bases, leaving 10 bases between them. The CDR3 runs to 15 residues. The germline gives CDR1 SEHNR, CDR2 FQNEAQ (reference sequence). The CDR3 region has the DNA TGTGCCAGCAGCTTAGGAGTGGGGCTCTCCTACGAGCAGTACTTC. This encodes CASSLGVGLSYEQYF.

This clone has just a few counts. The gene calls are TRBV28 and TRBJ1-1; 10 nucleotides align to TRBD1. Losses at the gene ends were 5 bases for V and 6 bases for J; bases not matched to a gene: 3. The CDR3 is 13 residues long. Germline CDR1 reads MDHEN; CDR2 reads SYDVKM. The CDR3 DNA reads TGTGCCAGCAGTGACAGGGGGCAAGCTGAAGCTTTCTTT. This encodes CASSDRGQAEAFF.

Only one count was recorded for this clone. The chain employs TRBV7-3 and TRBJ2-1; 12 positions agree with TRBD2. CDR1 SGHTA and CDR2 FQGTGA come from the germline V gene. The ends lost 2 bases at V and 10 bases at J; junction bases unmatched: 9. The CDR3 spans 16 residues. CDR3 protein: CASSLVSSGGAGEQFF. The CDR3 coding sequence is TGTGCCAGCAGCTTAGTTTCTAGCGGGGGGGCGGGCGAGCAGTTCTTC.

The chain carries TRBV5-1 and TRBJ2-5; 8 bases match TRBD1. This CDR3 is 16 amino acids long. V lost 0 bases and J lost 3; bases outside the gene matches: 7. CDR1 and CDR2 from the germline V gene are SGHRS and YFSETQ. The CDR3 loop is CASSLDTGGGKETQYF. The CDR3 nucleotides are TGCGCCAGCAGCTTGGATACAGGGGGTGGAAAAGAGACCCAGTACTTC.

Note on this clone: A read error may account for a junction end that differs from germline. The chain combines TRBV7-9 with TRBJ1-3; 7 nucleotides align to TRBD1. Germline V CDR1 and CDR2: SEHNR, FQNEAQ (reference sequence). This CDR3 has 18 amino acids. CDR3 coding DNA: TGTTCCAGCAGCTCATACGAAGGGACAGCGATCTCTGGAAACACCATATATTTT. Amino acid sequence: CSSSSYEGTAISGNTIYF. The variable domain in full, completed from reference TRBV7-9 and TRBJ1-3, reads DTGVSQNPRHKITKRGQNVTFRCDPISEHNRLYWYRQTLGQGPEFLTYFQNEAQLEKSRLLSDRFSAERPKGSFSTLEIQRTEQGDSAMYLCSSSSYEGTAISGNTIYFGEGSWLTVV.